These 15 T cell receptor beta chains originate from one sample sequenced in a study of spatial heterogeneity in lung cancer. Regarding the study as a whole: Counts that tracked tumor mutation counts were those of expanded intratumoral alpha and beta TCRs.

In TCRdb, the 5' RACE reads were re-called with MiXCR into one record per CDR3 protein. The repertoire includes roughly 5,100 distinct CDR3 sequences, around 12% of them detected once, and about a quarter sits in the top ten. Time point meaning: sample taken at primary tumor resection. These TCRs are of unknown antigen specificity. Material: lung tumor tissue, obtained at surgery. The source is a male donor with early-stage non-small cell lung cancer.

This clonotype has a count of ten or more. The rearrangement links TRBV7-2 to TRBJ2-3; D possibly corresponds to TRBD2 (6 bases). Per germline, CDR1 SGHTA and CDR2 FQGNSA. The CDR3 contains 16 residues. V lost 3 bases and J lost 1, with 14 bases in between. CDR3 nucleotide sequence: TGTGCCAGCAGCTTGGGTTCTGGAGGGGGCACAGATACGCAGTATTTT. Translating gives CASSLGSGGGTDTQYF.

This clonotype was recorded at least ten times. V usage is TRBV20-1 and J usage is TRBJ1-5, with D uncertain. Germline V gene sequence: CDR1 DFQATT, CDR2 SNEGSKA (reference sequence). Trimming stripped 3 bases from V and 4 bases from J, with 7 bases between. The CDR3 totals 12 residues. The CDR3 nucleotides are TGCAGTGCTAGCGGCGGGAATCAGCCCCAGCATTTT. Translation gives CSASGGNQPQHF.

This clonotype was seen ten or more times. DNA for the CDR3: TGCGCCAGCAGCTTGGCCGCTCTAGCGGGAGCCTACAATGAGCAGTTCTTC. It encodes CASSLAALAGAYNEQFF. The chain uses TRBV5-1 and TRBJ2-1; the match to TRBD2 covers 10 bases. J was trimmed by 2 bases and V by 0 bases; bases with no gene match: 5. CDR1 SGHRS and CDR2 YFSETQ come from the germline V gene. The CDR3 extends over 17 amino acids. The full variable domain, completed using reference TRBV5-1 and TRBJ2-1, is KAGVTQTPRYLIKTRGQQVTLSCSPISGHRSVSWYQQTPGQGLQFLFEYFSETQRNKGNFPGRFSGRQFSNSRSEMNVSTLELGDSALYLCASSLAALAGAYNEQFFGPGTRLTVL.

This clonotype is classed as medium-sized. V gene TRBV11-3 combines with J gene TRBJ1-2; TRBD1 might be the D (5 bases). The CDR3 has 14 amino acids. The germline V gene has CDR1 SGHNT and CDR2 YENEEA. With 5 bases removed from V and 6 bases from J, the gap between germline ends came to 16 bases. CDR3 DNA sequence: TGTGCCAGCAGCCCAGGCGGGGGACGGGATGGCTACACCTTC. Protein sequence: CASSPGGGRDGYTF.

This clonotype is medium-sized by share. V is TRBV28 and J is TRBJ2-2; perhaps TRBD2 as D (7 bases). V lost 1 base and J 7 bases, leaving 13 bases between the germline ends. The CDR3 runs to 15 residues. Germline CDR1 MDHEN, CDR2 SYDVKM. The CDR3 sequence: CASSLSGGSSGELFF. DNA for the CDR3: TGTGCCAGCAGTTTATCGGGGGGCTCGAGCGGGGAGCTGTTTTTT.

This clonotype is medium-sized by share. The V call is TRBV27, the J call TRBJ1-6; D unresolved. This CDR3 comprises 15 residues. V lost 6 bases, J lost 11 bases, and 20 bases lay in between. Germline lookup yields CDR1 MNHEY and CDR2 SMNVEV (reference sequence). The chain's CDR3 is CASSRMTAESTPLHF. CDR3 bases: TGTGCCAGCAGCCGGATGACTGCGGAGAGTACACCCCTCCACTTT.

By share, this clonotype counts as medium-sized. This rearrangement joins TRBV29-1 to TRBJ2-7; TRBD1 matches 8 bases. V lost 7 bases, J lost 7 bases, and 9 bases stayed unmatched. Germline CDR1 SQVTM, CDR2 ANQGSEA. The CDR3 covers 12 residues. The CDR3 region has the DNA TGCAGCGCCCGGGACAGGAGTGGGGAGCAGTACTTC. Protein product: CSARDRSGEQYF.

This clonotype rates as medium-sized (0.01 to 0.1%). The rearrangement joins TRBV20-1 to TRBJ2-1; perhaps D is TRBD1 or TRBD2 (5 bases each). Germline V gene sequence: CDR1 DFQATT, CDR2 SNEGSKA (reference sequence). Trimming left V 0 bases short and J 4 bases short, with 19 bases between. CDR3 size: 17 residues. The CDR3 reads CSARDPAGTFSYNEQFF. CDR3 nucleotide sequence: TGCAGTGCTAGAGACCCCGCAGGGACCTTTTCTTACAATGAGCAGTTCTTC.

Sample share makes this clonotype medium-sized. The chain is built from TRBV21-1 and TRBJ1-5. TRBV21-1 is reported as a pseudogene. This CDR3 contains 16 residues. The CDR3 DNA reads TGTGCCAGCACCATGGGGATCAAGACTAGCAATCAGCCCCAGCATTTT. Residues: CASTMGIKTSNQPQHF.

The V and J genes are TRBV7-9 and TRBJ2-3, with 8 bases aligning to TRBD2. The CDR3 spans 15 residues. CDR1 SEHNR and CDR2 FQNEAQ come from the germline V gene (reference sequence). With 1 base clipped from V and 5 bases from J, the junction kept 5 bases outside the gene matches. The CDR3 sequence is CASSLGSGVIDTQYF. The CDR3 DNA is TGTGCCAGCAGCTTAGGTAGCGGGGTTATAGATACGCAGTATTTT.

At least ten counts were recorded for this clonotype. The J gene is TRBJ2-2, the V gene TRBV29-1; 12 bases are a match to TRBD1. The germline CDR1 and CDR2 sequences are SQVTM and ANQGSEA. The J segment lost 4 bases and the V segment lost 3 bases, leaving 9 bases of the junction unmatched. The CDR3 runs 17 residues. DNA for the CDR3: TGCAGCGTTGAGGATAGGGGGACAGGGGGCTCCACCGGGGAGCTGTTTTTT. Its protein product is CSVEDRGTGGSTGELFF.

V gene TRBV20-1 combines with J gene TRBJ2-7; 10 nucleotides line up with TRBD2. This CDR3 contains 15 residues. Trimming took 1 base from V and 7 from J; bases not matched to a gene: 10. Germline V gives CDR1 DFQATT, CDR2 SNEGSKA (reference sequence). The CDR3 DNA is TGCAGTGCTAGAGTTCCTAGCGGGAGTGTCTGGGAGCAGTACTTC. Translated, it gives CSARVPSGSVWEQYF.

Sample share makes this clonotype medium-sized. This chain joins TRBV30 and TRBJ2-1, with 10 bases identical to TRBD2. CDR1 is GTSNPN and CDR2 is SVGIG in the germline V gene (reference sequence). The CDR3 length is 14 residues. V lost 2 bases and J lost 5; bases outside the gene matches: 3. CDR3 region: CAWSRLAGDNEQFF. The CDR3 DNA reads TGTGCCTGGAGTAGGCTAGCGGGAGACAATGAGCAGTTCTTC.

By frequency in the sample, this clonotype is medium-sized (0.01 to 0.1%). This chain links TRBV11-2 with TRBJ2-5; 10 bases are shared with TRBD2. Germline V lookup: CDR1 SGHAT, CDR2 FQNNGV. The ends lost 1 base at V and 4 bases at J; junction bases unmatched: 15. The CDR3 consists of 19 residues. The CDR3 region has the DNA TGTGCCAGCAGCTTAGGAATCGGAGGGGCTAGCGGGAGAGGAGAGACCCAGTACTTC. Residues: CASSLGIGGASGRGETQYF.

This clonotype qualifies as large. V and J are TRBV4-2 and TRBJ2-7; D is perhaps TRBD1 (6 bases). The CDR3 spans 15 residues. Germline assignment: CDR1 LGHNA and CDR2 YNFKEQ. V dropped 0 bases and J dropped 3 bases, with 12 bases sitting between them. The CDR3 loop reads CASSQERQAYYEQYF. CDR3 DNA: TGTGCCAGCAGCCAAGAACGACAGGCTTACTACGAGCAGTACTTC.